The 21 T cell receptor beta chains below were found in one sample sequenced in a study of cytomegalovirus exposure and HLA in healthy donors. Primers included in the PCR were 60 Vbeta and 13 Jbeta primers. The method was immunoSEQ multiplex PCR; TCRdb's version includes in-frame clones alone and lacks a portion of them. This sample has some 170,000 clones, with roughly 82% found just once. What was sequenced was PBMCs. The source is a woman between 50 and 59 years old in good health and CMV-seropositive.

Worth noting for this clone: Other DNA variants within this sample encode the same CDR3. The CDR3 loop is CASSSRSNQPQHF. The CDR3 nucleotides are TGTGCCAGCAGTTCGAGGAGCAATCAGCCCCAGCATTTT. This rearrangement joins TRBV6-5 to TRBJ1-5; D is unresolved. CDR3 size: 13 residues. Trimming removed 4 bases from V and 1 base from J, with 5 bases in between. Germline CDR1 MNHEY, CDR2 SVGAGI.

The rearrangement links TRBV18 to TRBJ1-2; 7 bases match TRBD1. Germline values: CDR1 KGHSH, CDR2 LQKENI. After removal of 4 bases from V and 5 bases from J, the junction contained 4 bases not matched to a gene. This CDR3 has 13 amino acids. Here the CDR3 DNA reads TGTGCCAGCTCACAGGGGGCTGGGTATGGCTACACCTTC. Its protein product is CASSQGAGYGYTF.

V usage is TRBV2 and J usage is TRBJ2-5; 7 bases fit TRBD1. The CDR3 runs 16 residues. With 5 bases clipped from V and 5 bases from J, the junction kept 14 bases outside the gene matches. CDR1 and CDR2 from the germline V gene are SNHLY and FYNNEI. As DNA, the CDR3 is TGTGCCAGCAGTCGGAAAGGGGGCGATTCGTTCGAGACCCAGTACTTC. Translating gives CASSRKGGDSFETQYF. Full variable domain (rest looked up from reference TRBV2 and TRBJ2-5): EPEVTQTPSHQVTQMGQEVILRCVPISNHLYFYWYRQILGQKVEFLVSFYNNEISEKSEIFDDQFSVERPDGSNFTLKIRSTKLEDSAMYFCASSRKGGDSFETQYFGPGTRLLVL.

V and J are TRBV4-1 and TRBJ2-1; 7 nucleotides match TRBD1. V trimming: 0 bases; J trimming: 3 bases; junction bases outside the gene matches: 2. Germline CDR1 MGHRA, CDR2 YSYEKL. The CDR3 runs to 15 residues. In nucleotides, the CDR3 is TGCGCCAGCAGCCAAGAGAGACAGGGCTACAATGAGCAGTTCTTC. Translating it yields CASSQERQGYNEQFF.

The chain joins TRBV5-1 to TRBJ1-4, with D uncertain. Germline CDR1 is SGHRS and CDR2 is YFSETQ. Trimming pared 0 bases from V and 10 bases from J, leaving 13 bases between. The CDR3 is made up of 14 amino acids. The CDR3 spells CASSLATPGGKLFF. The CDR3 nucleotides read TGCGCCAGCAGCTTGGCTACTCCAGGTGGAAAACTGTTTTTT. The full variable domain, rest sourced from reference TRBV5-1 and TRBJ1-4, is KAGVTQTPRYLIKTRGQQVTLSCSPISGHRSVSWYQQTPGQGLQFLFEYFSETQRNKGNFPGRFSGRQFSNSRSEMNVSTLELGDSALYLCASSLATPGGKLFFGSGTQLSVL.

The sample holds one count of this clone. The gene calls are TRBV4-1 and TRBJ2-3; 10 nucleotides agree with TRBD2. J was trimmed by 0 bases and V by 4 bases; bases with no gene match: 10. This CDR3 is 18 amino acids long. The germline CDR1 and CDR2 sequences are MGHRA and YSYEKL. In nucleotides, the CDR3 is TGCGCCAGCAGCCTACCCGCTAGCGGGGGACCTAGCACAGATACGCAGTATTTT. Its translation is CASSLPASGGPSTDTQYF.

The gene calls are TRBV9 and TRBJ2-2, with D possibly matching TRBD1 (6 bases). V lost 0 bases, J lost 1 base, and 7 bases lay in between. This CDR3 contains 15 residues. Germline values: CDR1 SGDLS, CDR2 YYNGEE. The CDR3 here is CASSVAGQNTGELFF. CDR3 nucleotides: TGTGCCAGCAGCGTAGCGGGACAGAACACCGGGGAGCTGTTTTTT.

This rearrangement joins TRBV7-6 to TRBJ1-2, with a tentative D call TRBD1 (6 bases). Germline CDR1 is SGHVS and CDR2 is FNYEAQ. The CDR3 has 15 residues. Trimming left V 5 bases short and J 3 bases short, with 16 bases between. CDR3 in amino acids: CASSKQQGVDYGYTF. CDR3 sequence (DNA): TGTGCCAGCAGCAAACAACAGGGTGTCGACTATGGCTACACCTTC.

The rearrangement joins TRBV4-1 to TRBJ1-6; D is uncertain. Germline lookup yields CDR1 MGHRA and CDR2 YSYEKL. This CDR3 is 16 amino acids long. The V end lost 7 bases, the J end lost 5 bases, and 18 bases lay between the germline ends. This CDR3 is CASKPVPGSNNSPLHF. CDR3 coding DNA: TGCGCCAGCAAACCCGTACCGGGGAGTAATAATTCACCCCTCCACTTT.

The rearrangement joins TRBV19 to TRBJ2-2; tentatively, D is TRBD2 (5 bases). The CDR3 length is 15 residues. The germline V and J ends were trimmed by 3 bases and 4 bases, with 12 bases remaining between them. Looked up from germline, CDR1 is LNHDA and CDR2 is SQIVND (reference sequence). The CDR3 bases are TGTGCCAGTAGTATCCCGGACTCAACCACCGGGGAGCTGTTTTTT. As protein: CASSIPDSTTGELFF.

This clone occurred a few times. The chain carries TRBV25-1 and TRBJ1-2, with 9 bases that match TRBD1. Germline V gives CDR1 MGHDK, CDR2 SYGVNS. The CDR3 spans 15 residues. The junction had 11 bases not matched to a gene; V was cut back by 4 bases and J by 8 bases. CDR3 DNA: TGTGCCAGCAGTGGGGGAACCGGGACAGGGCAAGGCTACACCTTC. It translates to CASSGGTGTGQGYTF.

V gene TRBV5-4 combines with J gene TRBJ2-1; maybe TRBD2 (7 bases). The CDR3 contains 15 residues. CDR1 and CDR2 from the germline V gene are SGHNT and YYREEE (reference sequence). Trimming took 4 bases from V and 13 from J, leaving 24 bases between them. CDR3 bases: TGTGCCAGCAGCCTCGGGGGGCAGATCGTATTTGAACAGTTCTTC. It encodes CASSLGGQIVFEQFF.

Written as DNA, the CDR3 is TGTGCCTGGAGTGACCTACGGACAGGGGGCGGGAATTCACCCCTCCACTTT. It translates to CAWSDLRTGGGNSPLHF. The chain has TRBV30 and TRBJ1-6, with TRBD1 identical over 11 bases. J lost 7 bases, V lost 1 base, and 9 bases had no gene match. The germline V gene encodes CDR1 GTSNPN and CDR2 SVGIG (reference sequence). The length of the CDR3 is 17 residues.

This chain uses TRBV19 with TRBJ1-1; no reliable D call. The CDR3 sequence is 14 residues long. The V gene's germline CDR1 is LNHDA and CDR2 SQIVND (reference sequence). The V and J ends lost 1 base and 0 bases respectively, with 6 bases between them. Here the CDR3 reads CASSIVHLNTEAFF. The CDR3 nucleotides read TGTGCCAGTAGTATAGTTCACTTGAACACTGAAGCTTTCTTT. The full variable domain, its missing parts supplied by reference TRBV19 and TRBJ1-1, is DGGITQSPKYLFRKEGQNVTLSCEQNLNHDAMYWYRQDPGQGLRLIYYSQIVNDFQKGDIAEGYSVSREKKESFPLTVTSAQKNPTAFYLCASSIVHLNTEAFFGQGTRLTVV.

The chain employs TRBV5-1 and TRBJ1-2, with unresolved D. The CDR3 length is 14 residues. Germline values: CDR1 SGHRS, CDR2 YFSETQ. V was clipped by 4 bases and J by 1 base, with 11 bases between them. The CDR3 DNA reads TGCGCCAGCAGCCAACTCGGGGATAACTATGGCTACACCTTC. This codes for CASSQLGDNYGYTF.

The chain carries TRBV5-6 and TRBJ2-3; 7 bases line up with TRBD2. This CDR3 is built from 15 residues. Germline V gene lookup returns CDR1 SGHDT and CDR2 YYEEEE. The junction had 10 bases not matched to a gene; V was cut back by 4 bases and J by 5 bases. The CDR3 spells CASSVRGGSLDTQYF. DNA for the CDR3: TGTGCCAGCAGCGTACGCGGCGGGAGCTTAGATACGCAGTATTTT. Together with reference TRBV5-6 and TRBJ2-3, the CDR3 gives the full variable domain: DAGVTQSPTHLIKTRGQQVTLRCSPKSGHDTVSWYQQALGQGPQFIFQYYEEEERQRGNFPDRFSGHQFPNYSSELNVNALLLGDSALYLCASSVRGGSLDTQYFGPGTRLTVL.

This clone was picked up a small number of times. The chain couples TRBV11-2 to TRBJ2-1; D unresolved. This CDR3 has 11 amino acids. The V and J ends lost 2 bases and 7 bases respectively, with 3 bases between them. Germline V CDR1 and CDR2: SGHAT, FQNNGV. This CDR3 is CASSLINEQFF. The CDR3 DNA sequence: TGTGCCAGCAGCTTAATAAATGAGCAGTTCTTC.

This chain links TRBV5-1 with TRBJ1-1; TRBD1 is a possible D gene (5 bases). The CDR3 covers 14 residues. Germline V gives CDR1 SGHRS, CDR2 YFSETQ. The V gene lost 3 bases and the J gene lost 3 bases, with 12 bases spanning the gap. CDR3: CASSWRGEDTEAFF. The CDR3 region has the DNA TGCGCCAGCAGCTGGCGGGGGGAGGACACTGAAGCTTTCTTT.

The chain joins TRBV5-1 to TRBJ2-7; TRBD1 matches 7 bases. This CDR3 contains 14 residues. Germline V gene sequence: CDR1 SGHRS, CDR2 YFSETQ. V lost 4 bases and J lost 4; bases outside the gene matches: 8. CDR3 coding DNA: TGCGCCAGCAGCATGGCACAGGGGAAGTACGAGCAGTACTTC. This encodes CASSMAQGKYEQYF.

The V gene is TRBV6-5, the J gene TRBJ1-6; D is unresolved. The CDR3 consists of 12 residues. With 5 bases removed from V and 11 bases from J, the gap between germline ends came to 10 bases. The V gene's germline CDR1 is MNHEY and CDR2 SVGAGI. Here the CDR3 DNA reads TGTGCCAGCAGTCCGACACTTGCACCCCTCCACTTT. Amino acids: CASSPTLAPLHF.

CDR3 protein: CASSLGAGGETQYF. CDR3 DNA sequence: TGCGCCAGCAGCTTGGGAGCAGGGGGGGAGACCCAGTACTTC. This chain links TRBV5-1 with TRBJ2-5; weak D call: TRBD1 (7 bases). Trimming cost V 0 bases and J 5 bases, with 11 bases left between them. The CDR3 runs to 14 residues. Germline V CDR1 and CDR2: SGHRS, YFSETQ.